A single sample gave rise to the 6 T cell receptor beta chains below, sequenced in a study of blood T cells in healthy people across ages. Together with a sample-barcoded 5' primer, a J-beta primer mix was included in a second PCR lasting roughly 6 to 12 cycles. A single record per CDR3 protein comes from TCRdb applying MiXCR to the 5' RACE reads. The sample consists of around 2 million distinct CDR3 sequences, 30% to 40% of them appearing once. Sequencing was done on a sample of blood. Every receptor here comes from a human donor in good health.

The CDR3 here is CSARDNFQGWTEAFF. DNA for the CDR3: TGCAGTGCTAGAGATAACTTCCAGGGTTGGACTGAAGCTTTCTTT. This sequence joins TRBV20-1 and TRBJ1-1, with D perhaps TRBD1 (5 bases). V was cut by 0 bases and J by 5 bases, with 16 bases left in between. The CDR3 consists of 15 residues. Germline CDR1 DFQATT, CDR2 SNEGSKA (reference sequence).

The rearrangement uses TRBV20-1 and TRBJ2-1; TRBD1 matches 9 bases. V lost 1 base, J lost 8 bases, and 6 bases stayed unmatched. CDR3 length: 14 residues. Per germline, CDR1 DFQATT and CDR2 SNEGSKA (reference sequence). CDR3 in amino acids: CSARVGQGGDEQFF. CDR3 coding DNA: TGCAGTGCTAGAGTGGGACAGGGAGGCGATGAGCAGTTCTTC.

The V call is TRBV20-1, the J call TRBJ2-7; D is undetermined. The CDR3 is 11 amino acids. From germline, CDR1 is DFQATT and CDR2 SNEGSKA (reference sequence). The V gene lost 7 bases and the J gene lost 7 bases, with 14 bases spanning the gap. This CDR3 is CSVAAYGEQYF. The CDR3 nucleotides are TGCAGTGTGGCCGCTTACGGGGAGCAGTACTTC.

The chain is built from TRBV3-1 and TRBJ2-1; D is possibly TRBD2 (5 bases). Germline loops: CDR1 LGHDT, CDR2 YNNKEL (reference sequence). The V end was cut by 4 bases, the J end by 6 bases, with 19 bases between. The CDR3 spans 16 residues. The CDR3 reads CASSLISEAQSNEQFF. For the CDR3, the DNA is TGTGCCAGCAGCCTCATTTCGGAGGCCCAGTCCAATGAGCAGTTCTTC.

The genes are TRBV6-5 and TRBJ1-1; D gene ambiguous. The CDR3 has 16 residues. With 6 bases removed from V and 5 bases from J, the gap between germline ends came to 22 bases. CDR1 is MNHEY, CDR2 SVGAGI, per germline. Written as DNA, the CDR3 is TGTGCCAGCAGCTTGCACCTAAAGGGTCTCCGGACTGAAGCTTTCTTT. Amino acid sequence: CASSLHLKGLRTEAFF.

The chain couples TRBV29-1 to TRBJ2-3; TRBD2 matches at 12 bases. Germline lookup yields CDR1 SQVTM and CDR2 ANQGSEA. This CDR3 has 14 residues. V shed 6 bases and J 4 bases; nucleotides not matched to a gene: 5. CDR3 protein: CSVRPSGGADTQYF. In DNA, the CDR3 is TGCAGCGTGCGGCCTAGCGGGGGGGCAGATACGCAGTATTTT.